This T cell receptor beta chain came from a study of beta chain features in type 1 diabetes (dated by TCRdb to the late 2010s). As for the study more broadly: No differences in mean age, gender distribution, total cell number or subset yield were found between patients and healthy donors. A total of about 110 million sorted cells were examined across all samples, and the number of cells per subset was strongly correlated with RNA yield. Regulatory and stem cell-like memory subsets were obtained from only 8 patients and about 8 healthy donors, while naive and central memory subsets were obtained from all 30 or so donors. The study compared the TCRB repertoires of sorted circulating CD4+ T cell subsets in recently diagnosed type 1 diabetes patients with those in matched healthy donors.

This clone was seen a single time. This receptor's antigen is unknown. No base quality values were provided; no much bigger clone lies one nucleotide off. The High Capacity cDNA Reverse Transcription Kit was used to reverse transcribe all of the isolated RNA, meaning that expressed TCRB transcripts were what got sequenced. Deep immunoSEQ sequencing was applied to naive, central memory and regulatory T cell samples, giving an average of approximately 4 million total reads per sample. Sorted cells were lysed in RLT buffer, and RNA was extracted using DNase-treated RNeasy Micro or Mini kits according to cell number. Each cell subset was processed separately to prevent cross-contamination, with patient and healthy donor samples processed together. TCRB sequences were amplified from cDNA with the immunoSEQ multiplex PCR, producing 87-bp fragments spanning the CDR3 region. Sequencing of the amplicons was done on the Illumina HiSeq platform. Concerning the study's data processing: PCR bias was corrected computationally using synthetic template baselines, and reads within Hamming distance 2 were collapsed, with unmergeable singletons discarded. Reads were aligned to IMGT to assign V, D and J genes, CDR3 length, and insertions or deletions at six rearrangement sites. Within each subset, clonotype counts were normalized to the number of sorted cells before true diversity and Gini coefficients were calculated with the tcR R package. The overlap coefficient, calculated on TCRB nucleotide sequences, was used to quantify repertoire sharing. As a proxy for the pre-selection repertoire, out-of-frame TCRB sequences from naive cells were analyzed. TCRdb re-hosts the immuneACCESS table, in-frame sequences only. Its copies lack some clones; in the studies checked, an unresolved V gene accounts for under half of them, and the cause for the rest is not known. V, J and clone size are those of that table, while D and trimming were read from the DNA. The sample records 430,000 or so clones, roughly 11% of which are singletons. Roughly 0.046% of the sample is in the top ten clones.

A single peripheral blood draw of approximately 0.11 L on average was collected from each donor into heparinised tubes. A BD FACSAria II and a panel including CD45RO, CCR7, CD25, CD127, CD95 and CD27 were used to sort naive, central memory, regulatory and stem cell-like memory CD4+ T cells. Every sorted population had a purity above 95%. Right away, PBMCs were isolated by Lymphoprep density gradient centrifugation and were stained directly, with no culture step. So that batch effects would be minimized, each experiment stained and sorted samples in pairs, pairing one healthy donor with one patient. Points the paper makes about the study in general: In all four CD4+ subsets, TCRB CDR3 length was moderately but significantly shorter in type 1 diabetes patients. Naive, central memory and regulatory TCRB repertoires appeared to be more similar among patients than among healthy donors. Fewer insertions and more nucleotide deletions at VDJ recombination sites were observed in patients with type 1 diabetes, implying thymic rearrangement abnormalities. Because cDNA was sequenced instead of genomic DNA, activated cells with high expression could be over-represented, although the groups did not differ in activation or CD3 levels. Because small numbers of individuals were included in the HLA sub-analyses, any influence of HLA type on TCRB rearrangement was left unresolved. PCR might favor shorter templates, but patient and control samples were amplified and corrected together, so any skew would affect both groups equally.

Trimming at the junction amounts to 1 base on V and 8 bases on J, and the germline ends lie 17 bases apart. CDR1 MGHDK and CDR2 SYGVNS were looked up in the germline V gene. Taken from cysteine to phenylalanine, the CDR3 has 15 residues. Of all the DNA, just the CDR3 is kept, 45 bases in frame from base 1. The sequenced material came from naive CD4+ T cells from blood. The cell subset or site label for this specimen denotes: true naive CD4+ T cells. The chain links TRBV25-1 with TRBJ1-2, with the D gene too uncertain to name. The sequence was collected from a woman between 18 and 30 years old in good health. The nucleotide sequence reads TGTGCCAGCAGTGAATGGGGAGGGAGAGTGGAAGGCTACACCTTC. The resulting protein is CASSEWGGRVEGYTF.